The 3 T cell receptor beta chains below all came from one sample that was sequenced in a study of PD-L1 blockade in urothelial cancer (dated by TCRdb to about 2017). Library preparation used the immunoSEQ multiplex PCR assay. The immuneACCESS repertoire file appears here via TCRdb, limited to in-frame rearrangements. These files lack a portion of the clones; in checked studies, under half of the deficit traces to unresolved V genes, and the cause of the others is not known. For this sample the table gives about 84,000 clones, of which about 80% were detected only once. Around a tenth of the sample lies in the top ten. The sample here was PBMCs, taken around atezolizumab (anti-PD-L1) treatment. The receptors originated from a man between 65 and 85 years old with urothelial cancer.

This clone was picked up a small number of times. J is TRBJ2-3 and V is TRBV6-1, with TRBD2 identical over 7 bases. The length of the CDR3 is 15 residues. Trimming took 3 bases from V and 1 from J; bases not matched to a gene: 4. Germline V CDR1 and CDR2: MNHNS, SASEGT. Here the CDR3 DNA reads TGTGCCAGCAGTGATAGACGGGGGGGCACAGATACGCAGTATTTT. It encodes CASSDRRGGTDTQYF.

This clone was recorded many times. The chain employs TRBV30 and TRBJ2-1; D may be TRBD2 (6 bases). CDR1 GTSNPN and CDR2 SVGIG come from the germline V gene (reference sequence). This CDR3 has 15 residues. Trimming took 0 bases from V and 6 from J, leaving 15 bases between them. The CDR3 nucleotides are TGTGCCTGGAGTGTGAGACTAGTGGCGGGCAATGAGCAGTTCTTC. Protein: CAWSVRLVAGNEQFF.

The chain is built from TRBV28 and TRBJ2-7; TRBD2 matches 11 bases. This CDR3 region has 16 residues. The V segment lost 6 bases and the J segment 1 base; nucleotides outside the gene matches: 8. Germline CDR1 and CDR2: MDHEN and SYDVKM. DNA for the CDR3: TGTGCCAGCAGCCTAAGTGGGACTAGCGGTTCCTACGAGCAGTACTTC. This encodes CASSLSGTSGSYEQYF.